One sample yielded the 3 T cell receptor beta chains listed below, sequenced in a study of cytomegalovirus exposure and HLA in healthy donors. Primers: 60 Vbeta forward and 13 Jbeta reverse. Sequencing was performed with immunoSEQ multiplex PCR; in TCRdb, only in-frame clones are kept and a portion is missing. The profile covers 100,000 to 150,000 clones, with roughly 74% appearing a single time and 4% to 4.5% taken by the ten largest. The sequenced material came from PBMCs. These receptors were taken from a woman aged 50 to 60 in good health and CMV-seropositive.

The CDR3 region is CASTRTSAYQETQYF. The CDR3 DNA sequence: TGTGCCAGCACTAGGACTAGCGCCTACCAAGAGACCCAGTACTTC. The chain has TRBV2 and TRBJ2-5; the match to TRBD2 covers 9 bases. Trimming removed 7 bases from V and 0 bases from J; junction bases left unmatched: 6. The CDR3 runs 15 residues. Looked up from germline, CDR1 is SNHLY and CDR2 is FYNNEI.

The CDR3 region is CASSEQGTQPQHF. The CDR3 DNA sequence: TGTGCCAGCAGCGAACAGGGGACTCAGCCCCAGCATTTT. The J gene is TRBJ1-5, the V gene TRBV7-2, with TRBD1 identical over 7 bases. In germline, CDR1 is SGHTA, CDR2 FQGNSA. CDR3 length: 13 amino acids. The V segment lost 5 bases and the J segment 6 bases; nucleotides outside the gene matches: 4.

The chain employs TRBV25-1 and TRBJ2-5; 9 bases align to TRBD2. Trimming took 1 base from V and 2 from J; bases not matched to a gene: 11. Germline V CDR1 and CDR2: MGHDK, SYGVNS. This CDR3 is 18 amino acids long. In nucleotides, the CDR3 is TGTGCCAGCAGTGAATTTTGGGCTAGCGGGGATTCACAAGAGACCCAGTACTTC. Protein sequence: CASSEFWASGDSQETQYF.